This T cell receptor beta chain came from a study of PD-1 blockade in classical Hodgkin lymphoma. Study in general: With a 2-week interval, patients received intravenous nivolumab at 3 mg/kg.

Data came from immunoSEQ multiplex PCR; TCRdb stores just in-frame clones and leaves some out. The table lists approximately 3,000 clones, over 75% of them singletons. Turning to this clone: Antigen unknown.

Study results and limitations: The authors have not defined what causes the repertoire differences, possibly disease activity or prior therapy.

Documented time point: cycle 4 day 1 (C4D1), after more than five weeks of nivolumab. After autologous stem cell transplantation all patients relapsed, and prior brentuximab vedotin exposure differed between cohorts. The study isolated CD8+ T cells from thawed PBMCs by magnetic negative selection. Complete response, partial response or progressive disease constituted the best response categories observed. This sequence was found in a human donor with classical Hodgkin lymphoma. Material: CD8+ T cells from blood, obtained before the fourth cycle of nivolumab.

The CDR3 DNA sequence: TGCGCCAGCAGCTCACCAGCGGGGGGGGTCTACGAGCAGTACTTC. Its protein is CASSSPAGGVYEQYF. The V call is TRBV5-1, the J call TRBJ2-7; 10 positions agree with TRBD2. The CDR3 consists of 15 residues. Trimming cost V 3 bases and J 3 bases; bases outside gene matches: 6. Germline V lookup: CDR1 SGHRS, CDR2 YFSETQ.